Reported below is one T cell receptor (beta chain). This sample is part of a study of PD-L1 blockade in urothelial cancer. Study-wide background: About 90% of the 29 patients were males with bladder-origin urothelial cancer. Analyses used blood from 3 weeks (second dose) and 6 weeks after treatment start. Blood samples had a median of approximately 150,000 T cells.

Time point denoted: peripheral blood 6 weeks after treatment start. Trimming removed 7 bases from V and 3 bases from J; junction bases left unmatched: 5. This CDR3 contains 15 residues. Germline CDR1 and CDR2: LNHDA and SQIVND (reference sequence). Every PCR received spiked-in synthetic TCR analog templates. Repertoires were generated with immunoSEQ multiplex PCR, while TCRdb's copy carries only in-frame clones and drops some. The data contain tens of thousands of clones, 88% of them singletons. V usage is TRBV19 and J usage is TRBJ1-6; 8 positions agree with TRBD1. The sequencing here drew on PBMCs, taken around atezolizumab (anti-PD-L1) treatment. The receptor's source is a man between 60 and 70 years old with urothelial cancer. CDR3 in amino acids: CASKAGGDYNSPLHF. The CDR3 coding sequence is TGTGCCAGTAAGGCAGGGGGCGACTATAATTCACCCCTCCACTTT. Full variable domain (missing parts from reference TRBV19 and TRBJ1-6): DGGITQSPKYLFRKEGQNVTLSCEQNLNHDAMYWYRQDPGQGLRLIYYSQIVNDFQKGDIAEGYSVSREKKESFPLTVTSAQKNPTAFYLCASKAGGDYNSPLHFGNGTRLTVT.